This T cell receptor (beta chain) was documented in a study of blood T cells in healthy people across ages. This clonotype has only a few counts. The donors, aged roughly 6 to 100, were healthy Caucasians from Russia. Total RNA, at least 5 micrograms per sample, was extracted from PBMCs. From germline, CDR1 is SGDLS and CDR2 YYNGEE. V lost 0 bases and J lost 5; bases outside the gene matches: 9. This CDR3 has 17 residues. Primed by a sample-barcoded 5' primer and a J-beta primer mix, a second PCR proceeded for about 6 to 11 cycles. Samples each returned at least 2.5 million CDR3-containing paired-end reads. TCRdb itself ran the 5' RACE reads through MiXCR, one entry per CDR3 protein. In the table there are 650,000 to 700,000 distinct CDR3 sequences, about 51% of which are singletons.

The TCR sequence derives from a woman of 80 years or more in good health. Sequenced input: blood. The V and J genes are TRBV9 and TRBJ2-3, with TRBD2 identical over 10 bases. CDR3 protein: CASSVEEAGGPGDTQYF. As DNA, the CDR3 is TGTGCCAGCAGCGTAGAGGAAGCGGGAGGGCCTGGAGATACGCAGTATTTT.